The 13 T cell receptor beta chains below come from one sample, sequenced in a study of cytomegalovirus exposure and HLA in healthy donors. Measured with immunoSEQ multiplex PCR; TCRdb has only the in-frame clones, and not every one. The repertoire holds tens of thousands of clones, with just over 90% as singletons. The sequenced material came from PBMCs. Receptors originate from a man aged 30 to 39 in good health and CMV-seronegative.

The genes are TRBV5-4 and TRBJ1-1, with 8 bases that match TRBD1. The CDR3 contains 15 residues. The V gene's germline CDR1 is SGHNT and CDR2 YYREEE (reference sequence). J gave up 0 bases and V 3 bases, and 4 bases lay outside the gene matches. The CDR3 spells CASSSSTGVNTEAFF. In DNA form, the CDR3 reads TGTGCCAGCAGCTCATCGACAGGGGTGAACACTGAAGCTTTCTTT.

The rearrangement uses TRBV9 and TRBJ2-2, with D hard to call. From germline, CDR1 is SGDLS and CDR2 YYNGEE. Trimming shortened V by 2 bases and J by 3 bases, and 8 bases separated the two germline ends. There are 14 residues in the CDR3. The CDR3 DNA reads TGTGCCAGCAGCGTTGTAGATGACACCGGGGAGCTGTTTTTT. As protein: CASSVVDDTGELFF. Together with reference TRBV9 and TRBJ2-2, the CDR3 gives the full variable domain: DSGVTQTPKHLITATGQRVTLRCSPRSGDLSVYWYQQSLDQGLQFLIQYYNGEERAKGNILERFSAQQFPDLHSELNLSSLELGDSALYFCASSVVDDTGELFFGEGSRLTVL.

The rearrangement links TRBV7-9 to TRBJ2-1; the D gene is possibly TRBD2 (5 bases). Looked up from germline, CDR1 is SEHNR and CDR2 is FQNEAQ (reference sequence). The CDR3 spans 17 residues. V lost 5 bases and J 4 bases, leaving 21 bases between the germline ends. CDR3 nucleotide sequence: TGTGCCAGCAGCCCTTATAGCGCATTCCTTACATACAATGAGCAGTTCTTC. Protein sequence: CASSPYSAFLTYNEQFF.

The V gene is TRBV27, the J gene TRBJ2-1; D not certain. V lost 3 bases and J 6 bases, leaving 6 bases between the germline ends. This CDR3 contains 12 residues. The germline V gene has CDR1 MNHEY and CDR2 SMNVEV (reference sequence). DNA of the CDR3: TGTGCCAGCAGTTTTTCCGGCAATGAGCAGTTCTTC. Translated, it gives CASSFSGNEQFF.

The chain uses TRBV5-5 and TRBJ1-4; possible D gene TRBD1, 5 bases. This CDR3 comprises 15 residues. Between the trimmed V and J ends, which lost 3 bases and 4 bases, there was a span of 13 bases. The germline V gene encodes CDR1 SGHKS and CDR2 YYEKEE (reference sequence). CDR3 protein: CASSSWGEVNEKLFF. In nucleotides, the CDR3 is TGTGCCAGCAGCTCTTGGGGGGAGGTTAATGAAAAACTGTTTTTT.

V gene TRBV10-1 combines with J gene TRBJ2-3; weak D call: TRBD1 (6 bases). V lost 5 bases, J lost 2 bases, and 17 bases lay in between. The CDR3 loop spans 16 amino acids. Germline CDR1 reads WNHNN; CDR2 reads SYGVQD (reference sequence). The CDR3: CASSPLKDSFTDTQYF. The CDR3 DNA reads as TGCGCCAGCAGTCCCCTGAAGGACAGCTTCACAGATACGCAGTATTTT.

The chain couples TRBV7-9 to TRBJ2-1, with a tentative D call TRBD2 (6 bases). The V end was cut by 0 bases, the J end by 6 bases, with 15 bases between. Germline values: CDR1 SEHNR, CDR2 FQNEAQ (reference sequence). The CDR3 is made up of 16 amino acids. For the CDR3, the DNA is TGTGCCAGCAGCTTAGCGCTGGGGGGATCGGGCAATGAGCAGTTCTTC. This encodes CASSLALGGSGNEQFF.

The chain uses TRBV4-1 and TRBJ2-1; 9 bases are a match to TRBD2. Looked up from germline, CDR1 is MGHRA and CDR2 is YSYEKL. There are 12 residues in the CDR3. The CDR3 spells CASRGLANEQFF. The CDR3 DNA is TGCGCAAGCCGGGGACTAGCCAATGAGCAGTTCTTC.

This chain joins TRBV7-9 and TRBJ2-7, with 9 positions matching TRBD1. This CDR3 spans 14 amino acids. CDR1 is SEHNR and CDR2 is FQNEAQ in the germline V gene (reference sequence). The trim removed 7 bases at V and 5 bases at J, leaving 9 bases unmatched. DNA for the CDR3: TGTGCCAGCATAGCCGGGACAGGGTATCACGAGCAGTACTTC. Translating it yields CASIAGTGYHEQYF.

This clone was seen only once. V and J are TRBV18 and TRBJ1-2; TRBD1 is a possible D gene (6 bases). CDR1 and CDR2 (germline): KGHSH, LQKENI. This CDR3 comprises 17 residues. V gave up 6 bases and J gave up 2 bases, with 22 bases separating them. The CDR3 DNA reads as TGTGCCAGCTCGGAAACCGGACAGTCTTTATCAAACTATGGCTACACCTTC. It translates to CASSETGQSLSNYGYTF. Supplemented by reference TRBV18 and TRBJ1-2, the full variable domain reads NAGVMQNPRHLVRRRGQEARLRCSPMKGHSHVYWYRQLPEEGLKFMVYLQKENIIDESGMPKERFSAEFPKEGPSILRIQQVVRGDSAAYFCASSETGQSLSNYGYTFGSGTRLTVV.

J is TRBJ2-1 and V is TRBV19; tentative D call: TRBD2 (5 bases). V was shortened by 3 bases and J by 10 bases, with 10 bases between the two germline ends. This CDR3 has 12 residues. Germline assignment: CDR1 LNHDA and CDR2 SQIVND (reference sequence). The CDR3: CASSINPGEQFF. The CDR3 DNA reads as TGTGCCAGTAGTATCAACCCGGGGGAGCAGTTCTTC. The full variable domain, with the rest looked up from reference TRBV19 and TRBJ2-1, is DGGITQSPKYLFRKEGQNVTLSCEQNLNHDAMYWYRQDPGQGLRLIYYSQIVNDFQKGDIAEGYSVSREKKESFPLTVTSAQKNPTAFYLCASSINPGEQFFGPGTRLTVL.

The rearrangement links TRBV4-1 to TRBJ2-7; 9 nucleotides line up with TRBD2. The CDR3 spans 17 residues. V lost 0 bases to trimming and J lost 1 base; unmatched junction nucleotides: 7. Germline V gives CDR1 MGHRA, CDR2 YSYEKL. CDR3 nucleotides: TGCGCCAGCAGCCAAGAGATTCCGGGACTAGCTTCCTACGAGCAGTACTTC. Its translation: CASSQEIPGLASYEQYF.

The V call is TRBV5-1, the J call TRBJ1-2; D is unresolved. Germline lookup yields CDR1 SGHRS and CDR2 YFSETQ. This CDR3 spans 15 amino acids. V was clipped by 0 bases and J by 0 bases, with 9 bases between them. CDR3 DNA sequence: TGCGCCAGCAGCTTGGACGGGAAAACTAACTATGGCTACACCTTC. This gives the protein CASSLDGKTNYGYTF.